Following are 3 T cell receptor beta chains from one sample sequenced in a study of T cell responses to AZD1222 COVID-19 vaccine (TCRdb year 2021). Receptor amplification or capture employed the immunoSEQ multiplex PCR assay. TCRdb provides this immuneACCESS table in a form limited to in-frame rearrangements. Some clones are lacking; in checked studies, under half of them reflect an unresolved V gene, and why the rest are absent is not known. In this sample the table shows about 78,000 clones, about nine tenths of which occur a single time. The ten largest clones represent roughly 23% of the sample. Per the publication, the time point label means: baseline before first vaccination. The material was peripheral blood, obtained on day 0 of AZD1222 vaccination. Receptors originate from an adult in good health.

This sequence joins TRBV9 and TRBJ2-2, with 7 bases lining up with TRBD2. J was trimmed by 5 bases and V by 0 bases; bases with no gene match: 4. Germline CDR1 is SGDLS and CDR2 is YYNGEE. The CDR3 is made up of 15 amino acids. In DNA, the CDR3 is TGTGCCAGCAGCGTAGGAGGTAGCGGGACCGGGGAGCTGTTTTTT. Its translation is CASSVGGSGTGELFF.

This clone was observed a single time. The chain carries TRBV11-3 and TRBJ2-2; 8 bases map to TRBD1. The CDR3 length is 15 residues. Germline V gene data show CDR1 as SGHNT and CDR2 as YENEEA. J lost 1 base, V lost 5 bases, and 3 bases had no gene match. The CDR3 sequence: CASSAGQGNTGELFF. The DNA for the CDR3 is TGTGCCAGCAGCGCTGGACAGGGGAACACCGGGGAGCTGTTTTTT.

The chain uses TRBV28 and TRBJ1-6; weak D call: TRBD1 (5 bases). The V end was cut by 6 bases, the J end by 14 bases, with 14 bases between. The CDR3 extends over 12 amino acids. CDR1 is MDHEN and CDR2 is SYDVKM in the germline V gene. CDR3 residues: CASSQAGLALHF. CDR3 coding DNA: TGTGCCAGCAGCCAAGCAGGGCTGGCCCTCCACTTT.